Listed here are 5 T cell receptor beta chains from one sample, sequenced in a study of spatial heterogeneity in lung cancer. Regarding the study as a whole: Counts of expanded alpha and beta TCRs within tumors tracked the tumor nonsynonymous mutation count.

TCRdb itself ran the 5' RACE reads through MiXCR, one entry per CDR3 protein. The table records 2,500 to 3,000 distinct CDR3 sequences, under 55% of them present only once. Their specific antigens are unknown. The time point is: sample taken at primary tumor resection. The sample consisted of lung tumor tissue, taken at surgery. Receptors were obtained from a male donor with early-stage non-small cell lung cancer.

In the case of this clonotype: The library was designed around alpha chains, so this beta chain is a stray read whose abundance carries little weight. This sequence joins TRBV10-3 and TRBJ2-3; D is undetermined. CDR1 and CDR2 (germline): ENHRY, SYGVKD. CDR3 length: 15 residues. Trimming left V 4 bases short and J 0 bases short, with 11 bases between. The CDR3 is CAISVGDPSTDTQYF. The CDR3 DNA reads TGTGCCATCAGTGTGGGCGATCCTAGCACAGATACGCAGTATTTT.

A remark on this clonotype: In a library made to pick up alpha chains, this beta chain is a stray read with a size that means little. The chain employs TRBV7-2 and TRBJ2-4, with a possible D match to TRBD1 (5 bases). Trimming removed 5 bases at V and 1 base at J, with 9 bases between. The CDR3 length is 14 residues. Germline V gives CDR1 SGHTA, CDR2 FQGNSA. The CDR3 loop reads CASSPPGAKNIQYF. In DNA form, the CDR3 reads TGTGCCAGCAGCCCACCAGGGGCCAAAAACATTCAGTACTTC.

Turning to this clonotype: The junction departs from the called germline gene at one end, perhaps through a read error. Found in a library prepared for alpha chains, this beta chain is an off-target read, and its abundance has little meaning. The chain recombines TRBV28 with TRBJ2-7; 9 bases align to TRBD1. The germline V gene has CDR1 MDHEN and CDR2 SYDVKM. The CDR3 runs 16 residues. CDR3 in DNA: TGTGCTAGCAGACCTACCTCGACAGGGGGGGCCTACGAGCAGTACTTC. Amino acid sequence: CASRPTSTGGAYEQYF.

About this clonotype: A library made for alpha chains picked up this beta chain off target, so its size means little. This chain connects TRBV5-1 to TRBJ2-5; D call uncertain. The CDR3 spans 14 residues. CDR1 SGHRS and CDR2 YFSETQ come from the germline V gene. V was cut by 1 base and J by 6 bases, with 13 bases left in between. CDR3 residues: CASSLSVGTQTQYF. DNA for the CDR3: TGCGCCAGCAGCTTGTCGGTAGGCACGCAGACCCAGTACTTC.

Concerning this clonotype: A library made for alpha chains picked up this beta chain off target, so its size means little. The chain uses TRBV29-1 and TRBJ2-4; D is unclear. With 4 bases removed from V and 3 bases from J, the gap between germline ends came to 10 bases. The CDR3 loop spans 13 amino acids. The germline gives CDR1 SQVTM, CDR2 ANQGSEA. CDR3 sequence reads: CSVAGGGKNIQYF. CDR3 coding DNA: TGCAGCGTTGCGGGTGGCGGCAAAAACATTCAGTACTTC.